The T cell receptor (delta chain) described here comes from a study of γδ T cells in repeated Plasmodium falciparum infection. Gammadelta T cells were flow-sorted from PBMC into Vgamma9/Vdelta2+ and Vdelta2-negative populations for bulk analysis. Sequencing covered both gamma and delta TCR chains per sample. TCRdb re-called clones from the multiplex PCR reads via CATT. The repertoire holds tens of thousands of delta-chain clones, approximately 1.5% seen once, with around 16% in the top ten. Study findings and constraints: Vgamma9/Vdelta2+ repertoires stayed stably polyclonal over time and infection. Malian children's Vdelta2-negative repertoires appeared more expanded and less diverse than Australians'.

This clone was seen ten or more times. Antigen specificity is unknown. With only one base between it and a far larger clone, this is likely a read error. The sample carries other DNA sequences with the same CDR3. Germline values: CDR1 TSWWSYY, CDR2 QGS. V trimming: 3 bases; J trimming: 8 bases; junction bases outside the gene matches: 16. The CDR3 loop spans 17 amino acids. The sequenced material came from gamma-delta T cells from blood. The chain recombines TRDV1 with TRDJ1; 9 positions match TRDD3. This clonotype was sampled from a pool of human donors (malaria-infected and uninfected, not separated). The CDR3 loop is CALGDSTGIRYSDKLIF. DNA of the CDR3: TGTGCTCTTGGGGATTCTACGGGGATACGATACAGCGACAAACTCATCTTT.